The 20 T cell receptor beta chains in this list originate from one sample, sequenced in a study of synovial regulatory T cells in juvenile arthritis. Assay: immunoSEQ multiplex PCR; the TCRdb copy retains only in-frame clones and omits some. Found here are 6,400 or so clones; the top ten clones hold roughly 0.61%. Specimen: Treg cells from blood. The subset denotes: remaining (HLA-DR-negative) circulating blood Treg cells. The receptor set was obtained from a donor aged 2-30 years with juvenile idiopathic arthritis.

This rearrangement joins TRBV7-2 to TRBJ2-3. The CDR3 is 18 residues long. No DNA is recorded. The germline gives CDR1 SGHTA, CDR2 FQGNSA. CDR3 loop: CASSLKPLGDGSTDTQYF.

The chain employs TRBV29-1 and TRBJ2-3; TCRdb selects TRBD2, and the lack of DNA leaves this call unchecked. The germline V gene has CDR1 SQVTM and CDR2 ANQGSEA. This CDR3 has 16 amino acids. Only the protein sequence is given. CDR3 in amino acids: CSVGTSGSSSTDTQYF.

The chain has TRBV6-5 and TRBJ1-4; checking the TCRdb D call of TRBD1 is not possible without DNA. Germline V gene data show CDR1 as MNHEY and CDR2 as SVGAGI. The length of the CDR3 is 15 residues. No DNA is given. The CDR3 region is CASSLHRGMGEKLFF.

The chain carries TRBV2 and TRBJ1-4; TCRdb calls TRBD1, which cannot be checked without DNA. Germline V CDR1 and CDR2: SNHLY, FYNNEI. The CDR3 runs 13 residues. Nucleotide data are not available. The CDR3 loop reads CASRTGVGEKLFF.

The V gene is TRBV6-6, the J gene TRBJ1-2. This CDR3 contains 11 residues. The DNA is not on file. Germline V gives CDR1 MNHNY, CDR2 SVGAGI (reference sequence). CDR3 sequence reads: CASKGASGYTF.

This chain connects TRBV7-9 to TRBJ2-7; the D call of TRBD1 rests on TCRdb alone, since no DNA is present to check it. Germline loops: CDR1 SEHNR, CDR2 FQNEAQ (reference sequence). The CDR3 loop spans 11 amino acids. DNA is not on record. The CDR3 here is CASSLINEQYF.

J is TRBJ2-1 and V is TRBV28; TCRdb indicates TRBD1, and absent DNA this call remains unverified. Germline V gene data show CDR1 as MDHEN and CDR2 as SYDVKM. This CDR3 is 13 amino acids long. No DNA appears here. CDR3 in amino acids: CASTRDRYNEQFF.

This clone is called medium-sized (0.01 to 0.1%) based on its frequency. The rearrangement joins TRBV28 to TRBJ2-7; without DNA, the TCRdb call of TRBD2 cannot be checked. The CDR3 length is 11 residues. The record lacks a DNA sequence. Germline V gene sequence: CDR1 MDHEN, CDR2 SYDVKM. CDR3 loop: CASSLLHEQYF.

The chain is built from TRBV19 and TRBJ2-7; the D gene TCRdb calls, TRBD1, cannot be checked with no DNA. The CDR3 loop spans 15 amino acids. The DNA is unrecorded. The germline gives CDR1 LNHDA, CDR2 SQIVND (reference sequence). The CDR3 loop is CASSPNRGPNYEQYF.

The chain recombines TRBV5-1 with TRBJ2-3; TCRdb picks TRBD2, but there is no DNA to check that call. The CDR3 covers 15 residues. DNA for this receptor is not on file. In germline, CDR1 is SGHRS, CDR2 YFSETQ. The CDR3 protein is CASSRSGSLTDTQYF.

The chain has TRBV6-6 and TRBJ2-6; lacking DNA, the TRBD2 call made by TCRdb goes unchecked. CDR1 MNHNY and CDR2 SVGAGI come from the germline V gene (reference sequence). This CDR3 has 16 residues. The coding DNA is unavailable. The CDR3 protein is CASSYMAVSGANVLTF.

This chain uses TRBV28 with TRBJ2-1; absent DNA, TCRdb's TRBD2 call cannot be checked. This CDR3 contains 13 residues. No DNA is given. The germline V gene encodes CDR1 MDHEN and CDR2 SYDVKM. CDR3 loop: CASSRSSGRRLFF.

The chain is built from TRBV16 and TRBJ1-5. From germline, CDR1 is KGHSY and CDR2 FQNENV. This CDR3 is 15 amino acids long. No DNA was logged. This chain's CDR3 is CASSQSGGNYQPQHF.

The chain combines TRBV5-1 with TRBJ2-3; without DNA, the TCRdb call of TRBD2 cannot be checked. The germline CDR1 and CDR2 sequences are SGHRS and YFSETQ. The CDR3 is 16 residues long. Nucleotide data are not available. The CDR3 sequence: CASSQASGRITDTQYF.

The chain couples TRBV6-5 to TRBJ2-3; the D gene TCRdb calls, TRBD1, cannot be checked with no DNA. The germline gives CDR1 MNHEY, CDR2 SVGAGI. There are 16 residues in the CDR3. The DNA sequence is not available. Here the CDR3 reads CASSFLPGQGANTQYF.

The J gene is TRBJ2-3, the V gene TRBV5-1. This CDR3 region has 14 residues. No DNA appears here. Germline assignment: CDR1 SGHRS and CDR2 YFSETQ. CDR3 loop: CASSYRDRTDTQYF.

The chain uses TRBV7-2 and TRBJ2-1; the D gene TCRdb calls, TRBD2, cannot be checked with no DNA. Looked up from germline, CDR1 is SGHTA and CDR2 is FQGNSA. The CDR3 is 17 amino acids. The DNA is unrecorded. The CDR3 sequence: CASSLALASGWGNEQFF.

The chain is built from TRBV5-1 and TRBJ2-7; as DNA is missing, the TRBD1 call by TCRdb cannot be tested. Germline values: CDR1 SGHRS, CDR2 YFSETQ. The CDR3 covers 15 residues. No DNA has been recorded. The CDR3 sequence: CASSETGTPTYEQYF.

Its frequency marks this clone as medium-sized (0.01 to 0.1%). The rearrangement links TRBV29-1 to TRBJ2-1; TCRdb's D call of TRBD2 is untestable without DNA. CDR1 is SQVTM, CDR2 ANQGSEA, per germline. The CDR3 sequence is 14 residues long. The DNA is unrecorded. CDR3 amino acids: CSVEPLGGPASQFF.

The chain links TRBV7-9 to TRBJ2-3; no DNA is available, so the TRBD1 call from TCRdb remains unchecked. Germline assignment: CDR1 SEHNR and CDR2 FQNEAQ (reference sequence). The CDR3 loop spans 16 amino acids. No DNA is listed. CDR3 region: CASSPLGDPGSDTQYF.